This T cell receptor beta chain was sequenced for a study of blood T cell repertoires in COVID-19. Study-level background: Cohort 3 donors were reported recovered after two negative PCRs, clearance, or symptom resolution.

Germline loops: CDR1 SGHTA, CDR2 FQGTGA. The CDR3 runs to 13 residues. The V end lost 5 bases, the J end lost 3 bases, and 10 bases lay between the germline ends. TCRdb keeps only in-frame clones here, not all; method: immunoSEQ multiplex PCR. The table includes some 160,000 clones, 79% detected once. The material sequenced was PBMCs or T cells enriched from blood (not recorded which). The sequence derives from a woman between 65 and 79 years old in a cohort exposed to, infected with or recovered from COVID-19 (not recorded which). V is TRBV7-3 and J is TRBJ2-5; D possibly corresponds to TRBD2 (6 bases). Here the CDR3 DNA reads TGTGCCAGCAGCGCCTTAGCGGAAGAGACCCAGTACTTC. Its protein product is CASSALAEETQYF.